These 25 T cell receptor beta chains were all obtained from the same sample, sequenced in a study of blood T cell repertoires in COVID-19. Only in-frame clones appear in the TCRdb table, and some are missing; sequencing was by immunoSEQ multiplex PCR. The sample lists hundreds of thousands of clones, roughly 90% occurring once. Sequencing input: peripheral blood. Receptors originate from a man aged 35 to 55 with acute or convalescent COVID-19.

V and J are TRBV6-5 and TRBJ1-5, with D perhaps TRBD1 (6 bases). The CDR3 is made up of 14 amino acids. Per the germline V gene, CDR1 is MNHEY and CDR2 is SVGAGI. Trimming took 2 bases from V and 5 from J, leaving 10 bases between them. The CDR3 reads CASSYGQPDQPQHF. The CDR3, as DNA: TGTGCCAGCAGTTACGGACAGCCCGATCAGCCCCAGCATTTT.

The chain recombines TRBV19 with TRBJ1-6, with a tentative D call TRBD1 (6 bases). CDR3 length equals 14 residues. Germline-derived CDR1 and CDR2 are LNHDA and SQIVND (reference sequence). Trimming removed 5 bases at V and 3 bases at J, with 8 bases between. The CDR3, as DNA: TGTGCCAGTAGTGGGGGACACTATAATTCACCCCTCCACTTT. This codes for CASSGGHYNSPLHF.

This chain links TRBV2 with TRBJ1-1; D is uncertain. Germline CDR1 and CDR2: SNHLY and FYNNEI. Deletions cut 7 bases from V and 3 bases from J, with 12 bases between. The CDR3 sequence is 13 residues long. CDR3 region: CASIREADTEAFF. The CDR3 bases are TGTGCCAGCATAAGGGAGGCTGACACTGAAGCTTTCTTT.

The J gene is TRBJ2-1, the V gene TRBV9, with 9 bases fitting TRBD2. The CDR3 has 16 residues. Germline-derived CDR1 and CDR2 are SGDLS and YYNGEE. The ends lost 4 bases at V and 4 bases at J; junction bases unmatched: 9. In DNA form, the CDR3 reads TGTGCCAGCAGCTGGGGACTAGCAGAGGGTTACAATGAGCAGTTCTTC. It is translated as CASSWGLAEGYNEQFF.

The chain is built from TRBV9 and TRBJ2-2; 7 bases map to TRBD2. CDR3 length: 14 amino acids. Germline V gene lookup returns CDR1 SGDLS and CDR2 YYNGEE. V lost 3 bases, J lost 5 bases, and 4 bases stayed unmatched. CDR3 nucleotides: TGTGCCAGCAGCGCGGGAGCGGGGACCGGGGAGCTGTTTTTT. Translating it yields CASSAGAGTGELFF.

The V gene is TRBV28, the J gene TRBJ2-7; weak D call: TRBD1 (6 bases). Deletions cut 6 bases from V and 1 base from J, with 16 bases between. The germline V gene encodes CDR1 MDHEN and CDR2 SYDVKM. The CDR3 has 15 amino acids. CDR3 sequence reads: CASRNTGPKSYEQYF. CDR3 nucleotide sequence: TGTGCCAGCAGGAACACAGGGCCCAAGTCCTACGAGCAGTACTTC. Combining the CDR3 with reference TRBV28 and TRBJ2-7 gives the whole variable domain DVKVTQSSRYLVKRTGEKVFLECVQDMDHENMFWYRQDPGLGLRLIYFSYDVKMKEKGDIPEGYSVSREKKERFSLILESASTNQTSMYLCASRNTGPKSYEQYFGPGTRLTVT.

This clone was found once. This chain joins TRBV21-1 and TRBJ1-3. TRBV21-1 represents a pseudogene. CDR3 length equals 14 residues. As DNA, the CDR3 is TGTGCCAGCAGCACTTTGAGCTCTGGAAACACCATATATTTT. Amino acid sequence: CASSTLSSGNTIYF.

The CDR3 DNA reads TGTGCCACCAGTGATTTCCAGGGTAATGAGCAGTTCTTC. This codes for CATSDFQGNEQFF. The rearrangement links TRBV24-1 to TRBJ2-1; D is possibly TRBD1 (5 bases). V was trimmed by 1 base and J by 7 bases, leaving 7 bases between them. The germline V gene encodes CDR1 KGHDR and CDR2 SFDVKD. This CDR3 contains 13 residues.

The chain links TRBV27 to TRBJ2-7; 7 positions agree with TRBD2. Losses at the gene ends were 3 bases for V and 1 base for J; bases not matched to a gene: 9. Germline V gene data show CDR1 as MNHEY and CDR2 as SMNVEV (reference sequence). CDR3 length equals 16 residues. The CDR3 nucleotides read TGTGCCAGCAGTTTTTCGCGGGAGAGTCCATCCTACGAGCAGTACTTC. It encodes CASSFSRESPSYEQYF.

CDR3 protein: CASSLGGTGGYLTEAFF. As DNA, the CDR3 is TGTGCCAGCAGCTTGGGCGGGACAGGGGGCTATTTGACTGAAGCTTTCTTT. The genes are TRBV5-8 and TRBJ1-1, with 12 bases fitting TRBD1. The CDR3 runs 17 residues. Trimming took 0 bases from V and 5 from J; bases not matched to a gene: 8. Germline assignment: CDR1 SGHTS and CDR2 YDEGEE. Looking up the rest from reference TRBV5-8 and TRBJ1-1 gives the full variable domain: EAGVTQSPTHLIKTRGQQATLRCSPISGHTSVYWYQQALGLGLQFLLWYDEGEERNRGNFPPRFSGRQFPNYSSELNVNALELEDSALYLCASSLGGTGGYLTEAFFGQGTRLTVV.

V usage is TRBV12-3 or TRBV12-4 and J usage is TRBJ1-1; D is unclear. Trimming removed 0 bases from V and 10 bases from J, with 12 bases in between. There are 13 residues in the CDR3. The CDR3 here is CASSLARGVGAFF. Written as DNA, the CDR3 is TGTGCCAGCAGTTTAGCGCGAGGTGTCGGAGCTTTCTTT.

This chain links TRBV5-6 with TRBJ1-6; D is undetermined. This CDR3 region has 14 residues. Germline loops: CDR1 SGHDT, CDR2 YYEEEE. V lost 0 bases and J lost 7, with 8 bases in between. Written as DNA, the CDR3 is TGTGCCAGCAGCTTGGAGTTCAGGAATTCACCCCTCCACTTT. Residues: CASSLEFRNSPLHF.

This sequence joins TRBV9 and TRBJ1-1; D unresolved. Trimming cost V 0 bases and J 1 base, with 4 bases left between them. Germline loops: CDR1 SGDLS, CDR2 YYNGEE. The CDR3 consists of 13 residues. The CDR3 bases are TGTGCCAGCAGCGTAGACTGGAACACTGAAGCTTTCTTT. Its protein is CASSVDWNTEAFF.

The chain couples TRBV19 to TRBJ1-1; D remains unclear. This CDR3 has 14 amino acids. In germline, CDR1 is LNHDA, CDR2 SQIVND (reference sequence). The ends were cut back, 1 base at V and 0 bases at J, with 6 bases in the middle. Here the CDR3 DNA reads TGTGCCAGTAGTATAGTGAGTGTGAACACTGAAGCTTTCTTT. Translated: CASSIVSVNTEAFF.

This clone has only one observation. The V and J genes are TRBV11-3 and TRBJ2-2, with TRBD2 matching over 9 bases. With 2 bases clipped from V and 7 bases from J, the junction kept 8 bases outside the gene matches. Germline loops: CDR1 SGHNT, CDR2 YENEEA. The CDR3 extends over 16 amino acids. The CDR3 sequence: CASSLFGGGVHGELFF. CDR3 nucleotide sequence: TGTGCCAGCAGCTTATTTGGCGGGGGGGTTCACGGGGAGCTGTTTTTT.

The chain has TRBV7-6 and TRBJ2-3; TRBD2 matches 9 bases. J gave up 4 bases and V 5 bases, and 4 bases lay outside the gene matches. Germline loops: CDR1 SGHVS, CDR2 FNYEAQ. The length of the CDR3 is 14 residues. DNA of the CDR3: TGTGCCAGCAGCGGGGGACTAGCTGCAGATACGCAGTATTTT. It specifies CASSGGLAADTQYF.

The J gene is TRBJ1-5, the V gene TRBV27; D unresolved. Germline V gives CDR1 MNHEY, CDR2 SMNVEV (reference sequence). This CDR3 is built from 16 residues. The ends were cut back, 5 bases at V and 0 bases at J, with 14 bases in the middle. CDR3 in DNA: TGTGCCAGCAGTCCCCTGGGAGGGTTTAGCAATCAGCCCCAGCATTTT. Translating it yields CASSPLGGFSNQPQHF.

The chain joins TRBV20-1 to TRBJ1-1, with D unclear. V lost 3 bases, J lost 5 bases, and 7 bases lay in between. The CDR3 runs to 11 residues. CDR1 and CDR2 (germline): DFQATT, SNEGSKA (reference sequence). CDR3 loop: CSARVVTEAFF. The CDR3 DNA sequence: TGCAGTGCTAGGGTAGTGACTGAAGCTTTCTTT.

To note about this clone: The same CDR3 is also encoded by other DNA sequences in this sample. The chain combines TRBV6-5 with TRBJ1-1; the D is unclear. This CDR3 is built from 13 residues. The germline gives CDR1 MNHEY, CDR2 SVGAGI. V was pared by 2 bases and J by 1 base, with 5 bases between. The CDR3 protein is CASSYNRNTEAFF. CDR3 sequence (DNA): TGTGCCAGCAGTTACAACAGGAACACTGAAGCTTTCTTT.

The gene calls are TRBV7-3 and TRBJ2-1; 10 nucleotides line up with TRBD2. Losses at the gene ends were 2 bases for V and 5 bases for J; bases not matched to a gene: 3. Germline V gene data show CDR1 as SGHTA and CDR2 as FQGTGA. The length of the CDR3 is 15 residues. The CDR3 DNA follows: TGTGCCAGCAGCTTATCAGGACTAGCGGACAATGAGCAGTTCTTC. It is translated as CASSLSGLADNEQFF.

The rearrangement joins TRBV15 to TRBJ1-2; D is perhaps TRBD1 (6 bases). The CDR3 extends over 19 amino acids. Germline V lookup: CDR1 LNHNV, CDR2 YYDKDF (reference sequence). V was clipped by 0 bases and J by 1 base, with 21 bases between them. CDR3 sequence: CATSRDRVGGAPFNYGYTF. In DNA form, the CDR3 reads TGTGCCACCAGCAGAGATCGGGTCGGGGGGGCCCCTTTTAACTATGGCTACACCTTC. Full variable domain (rest looked up from reference TRBV15 and TRBJ1-2): DAMVIQNPRYQVTQFGKPVTLSCSQTLNHNVMYWYQQKSSQAPKLLFHYYDKDFNNEADTPDNFQSRRPNTSFCFLDIRSPGLGDTAMYLCATSRDRVGGAPFNYGYTFGSGTRLTVV.

In this sample, this clone turned up once. The chain couples TRBV7-9 to TRBJ1-2; the D gene is possibly TRBD1 (5 bases). The germline V gene has CDR1 SEHNR and CDR2 FQNEAQ (reference sequence). CDR3 size: 16 residues. V shed 5 bases and J shed 5 bases, with 21 bases lying between them. CDR3 region: CASSGLTGAGLYGYTF. The CDR3 nucleotides read TGTGCCAGCAGCGGCCTAACGGGCGCAGGGCTTTATGGCTACACCTTC.

The chain has TRBV7-2 and TRBJ2-5; D is unclear. V lost 3 bases and J 2 bases, leaving 7 bases between the germline ends. Looked up from germline, CDR1 is SGHTA and CDR2 is FQGNSA. CDR3 length: 13 residues. CDR3 DNA sequence: TGTGCCAGCAGCTTGAGTTGGCAAGAGACCCAGTACTTC. The encoded protein is CASSLSWQETQYF.

The V and J genes are TRBV2 and TRBJ2-2; D gene uncertain. Deletions cut 4 bases from V and 4 bases from J, with 7 bases between. Per germline, CDR1 SNHLY and CDR2 FYNNEI. The CDR3 is made up of 13 amino acids. The CDR3 region is CASSAGVTGELFF. Written as DNA, the CDR3 is TGTGCCAGCAGTGCGGGTGTCACCGGGGAGCTGTTTTTT. The complete variable domain, with remaining parts taken from reference TRBV2 and TRBJ2-2, reads EPEVTQTPSHQVTQMGQEVILRCVPISNHLYFYWYRQILGQKVEFLVSFYNNEISEKSEIFDDQFSVERPDGSNFTLKIRSTKLEDSAMYFCASSAGVTGELFFGEGSRLTVL.

The chain carries TRBV18 and TRBJ1-2, with TRBD1 matching over 7 bases. Germline CDR1 KGHSH, CDR2 LQKENI. The CDR3 totals 13 residues. Trimming at V came to 3 bases and at J to 6 bases, leaving 4 bases not matched to a gene. The CDR3 nucleotides read TGTGCCAGCTCACCGGGGCAGGGGGATGGCTACACCTTC. Amino acid sequence: CASSPGQGDGYTF. Supplemented by reference TRBV18 and TRBJ1-2, the full variable domain reads NAGVMQNPRHLVRRRGQEARLRCSPMKGHSHVYWYRQLPEEGLKFMVYLQKENIIDESGMPKERFSAEFPKEGPSILRIQQVVRGDSAAYFCASSPGQGDGYTFGSGTRLTVV.